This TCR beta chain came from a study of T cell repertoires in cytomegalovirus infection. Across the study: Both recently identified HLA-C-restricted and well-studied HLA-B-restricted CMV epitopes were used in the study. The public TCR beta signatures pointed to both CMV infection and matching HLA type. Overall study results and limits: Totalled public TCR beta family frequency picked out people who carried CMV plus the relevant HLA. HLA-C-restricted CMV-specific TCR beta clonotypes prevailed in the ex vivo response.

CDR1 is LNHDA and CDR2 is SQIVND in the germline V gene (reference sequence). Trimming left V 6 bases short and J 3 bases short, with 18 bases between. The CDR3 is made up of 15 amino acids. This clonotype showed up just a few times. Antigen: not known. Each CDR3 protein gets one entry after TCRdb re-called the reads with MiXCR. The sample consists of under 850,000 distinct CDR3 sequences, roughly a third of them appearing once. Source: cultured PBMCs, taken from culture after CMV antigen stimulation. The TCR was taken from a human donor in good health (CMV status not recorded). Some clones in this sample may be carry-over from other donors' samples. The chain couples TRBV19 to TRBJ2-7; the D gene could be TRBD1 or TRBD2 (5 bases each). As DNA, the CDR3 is TGTGCCAGTAGCCAAAGGGGAGAACCATACTACGAGCAGTACTTC. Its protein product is CASSQRGEPYYEQYF.